This T cell receptor beta chain was captured in a study of blood T cell repertoires in COVID-19. The overall study: In each case, the material was cDNA or gDNA derived from T cells, B-cell-depleted T cells, or PBMCs.

Produced via immunoSEQ multiplex PCR; TCRdb's table is partial and in-frame only. The table records about 190,000 clones, around 79% of them present only once. The sequencing input was peripheral blood. The receptor comes from a woman in her 50s with acute or convalescent COVID-19.

CDR3 nucleotide sequence: TGTGCCTGGACCTATACGGGTGAGCAGTTCTTC. Translating it yields CAWTYTGEQFF. The J gene is TRBJ2-1, the V gene TRBV30, with D hard to call. The CDR3 extends over 11 amino acids. Trimming pared 4 bases from V and 9 bases from J, leaving 10 bases between. In germline, CDR1 is GTSNPN, CDR2 SVGIG (reference sequence).